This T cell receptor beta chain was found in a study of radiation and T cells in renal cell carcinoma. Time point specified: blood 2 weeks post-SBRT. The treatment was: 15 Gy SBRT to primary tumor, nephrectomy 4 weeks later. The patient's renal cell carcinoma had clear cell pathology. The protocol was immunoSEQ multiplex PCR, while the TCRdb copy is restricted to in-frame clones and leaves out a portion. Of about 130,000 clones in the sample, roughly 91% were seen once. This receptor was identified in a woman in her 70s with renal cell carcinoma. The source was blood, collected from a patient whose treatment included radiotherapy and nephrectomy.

The CDR3 DNA sequence: TGCGCCAGCAGTGAGATGAGACGGAACCTGAACACTGAAGCTTTCTTT. This sequence encodes CASSEMRRNLNTEAFF. V gene TRBV10-1 combines with J gene TRBJ1-1; D ambiguous. In germline, CDR1 is WNHNN, CDR2 SYGVQD (reference sequence). CDR3 length: 16 residues. The V end lost 2 bases, the J end lost 0 bases, and 13 bases lay between the germline ends.